This TCR beta chain appears in the sequencing data of a study of T cell clonotyping in hematopoietic cell transplantation. Study context: Recipients' pretransplant samples followed cytoreduction. Broader study findings: At the given depth, recipient repertoires were over 95% de novo clonotypes. Broader posttransplant TCR repertoire diversity was predicted by graft donor and pretransplant recipient Inverse Simpson Index values. Recipient TCR diversity dropped after transplant; expanded clonotypes rose from day 30 to 180.

About this clone itself: The antigen is unknown.

Sequencing used immunoSEQ multiplex PCR; TCRdb keeps in-frame clones, though not all of them. There are some 29,000 clones in the sample; approximately 82% occur only once, and approximately 1.8% lies in the top ten. Time point indicated: recipient sample about 28 days before transplant, after cytoreduction. Sequenced here: peripheral blood mononuclear cells, sampled before stem cell transplant. The TCR originated in a man aged 35 to 55 with acute myeloid leukemia. Some clones in this sample may be carry-over from other donors' samples.

CDR3 bases: TGTGCCAGCAGCCCCCGCTCCGGGGGGGGGAACACCGGGGAGCTGTTTTTT. The encoded protein is CASSPRSGGGNTGELFF. The J gene is TRBJ2-2, the V gene TRBV9; TRBD2 matches at 8 bases. This CDR3 comprises 17 residues. V shed 4 bases and J 1 base; nucleotides not matched to a gene: 9. Germline CDR1 reads SGDLS; CDR2 reads YYNGEE.